This T cell receptor (beta chain) was recorded in a study of a mutant IDH1 vaccine in newly diagnosed glioma. About the research overall: The patients received vaccinations eight times, in weeks 1, 3, 5, 7, 11, 15, 19 and 23. Vaccination was launched 4-6 weeks after radiotherapy alone, or with temozolomide cycles.

CDR3 size: 17 residues. On this clone itself: Its antigen is still unknown.

Notes on the study in general: It seemed that pseudoprogression was not linked to changes in the top peripheral T cell clonotypes.

Assay: immunoSEQ multiplex PCR; the TCRdb copy retains only in-frame clones and omits some. The sample includes about 43,000 clones, roughly 80% of them seen just once. Specified time point: week 23, last vaccination. In the vaccine, a single dose held 300 ug of the mutant IDH1 20-mer peptide, along with topical imiquimod. The receptor comes from a woman between 18 and 30 years old with glioma. Some clones in this sample may be carry-over from other donors' samples. The sample was PBMCs, taken from a glioma patient whose treatment included an IDH1 peptide vaccine. The chain uses TRBV12-1 and TRBJ2-5; TRBD2 reflects the table's D call only, with no check against the DNA. The last part of the DNA fits TRBJ2-7 better; the J call may be wrong. TRBV12-1 is marked as a pseudogene. CDR3 sequence (DNA): TGTGCCAGCAGACTTCGCTCGGATGGAGGACTCTCCTACGAGCAGTACTTC. Translated, it gives CASRLRSDGGLSYEQYF.